Shown below are 21 T cell receptor beta chains from a single sample sequenced in a study of regulatory T cells in long-lasting Graves disease. TCR beta libraries were built with iRepertoire HTBI primers and Arm-PCR of CDR3 regions. TCRdb reprocessed the multiplex PCR reads via MiXCR and lists one record per CDR3 protein. The sample holds about 210,000 distinct CDR3 sequences, approximately 19% seen once. Time point of the sample: newly diagnosed GD, antithyroid drugs for less than 3 months. Extracted RNA from PBMCs served as the source of the TCR library. This same sample was also part of a study on T cells in Graves' hyperthyroidism and ophthalmopathy.

The specimen was peripheral blood mononuclear cells (PBMCs), collected at new diagnosis, from a patient treated with antithyroid drugs. The receptors derive from a woman aged 25 to 39 with Graves disease.

This clonotype showed up many times. The V gene is TRBV2, the J gene TRBJ1-1, with 9 bases identical to TRBD1. Per germline, CDR1 SNHLY and CDR2 FYNNEI. The trim removed 6 bases at V and 1 base at J, leaving 12 bases unmatched. The CDR3 totals 17 residues. The DNA of the CDR3 is TGTGCCAGCAGCCTGGGACAGGGTTTTGTGAGGAACACTGAAGCTTTCTTT. This sequence encodes CASSLGQGFVRNTEAFF.

In its sample, this clonotype was seen many times. This chain connects TRBV9 to TRBJ2-7; a possible D gene is TRBD2 (5 bases). Trimming left V 0 bases short and J 7 bases short, with 26 bases between. Looked up from germline, CDR1 is SGDLS and CDR2 is YYNGEE. This CDR3 has 18 amino acids. The CDR3 nucleotides are TGTGCCAGCAGCGTAGGCCCCCAAGGGCGGACCTGGACGGGGGAGCAGTACTTC. Translating gives CASSVGPQGRTWTGEQYF.

In this sample, this clonotype turned up many times. The rearrangement uses TRBV9 and TRBJ1-2; unclear D gene. The CDR3 has 15 residues. Germline assignment: CDR1 SGDLS and CDR2 YYNGEE. Trimming shortened V by 0 bases and J by 8 bases, and 17 bases separated the two germline ends. CDR3 sequence: CASSVAIGPLSGYTF. The CDR3 DNA reads TGTGCCAGCAGCGTAGCGATCGGGCCCTTATCGGGCTACACCTTC.

The chain links TRBV2 to TRBJ1-2, with D perhaps TRBD1 (5 bases). The V gene's germline CDR1 is SNHLY and CDR2 FYNNEI. V lost 3 bases to trimming and J lost 3 bases, with 14 bases between them. The CDR3 loop spans 15 amino acids. DNA of the CDR3: TGTGCCAGCAGTGATCTATCGGGGGAGGACTATGGCTACACCTTC. Its translation: CASSDLSGEDYGYTF.

About this clonotype itself: A clone one base away is much larger, so this may be a read error. The conserved phenylalanine or tryptophan is not found at the CDR3 terminus, so this likely reflects a read error. The chain uses TRBV29-1 and TRBJ1-1, with D possibly TRBD1 on 6 matching bases. This CDR3 is built from 12 residues. The germline V gene has CDR1 SQVTM and CDR2 ANQGSEA. Trimming shortened V by 6 bases and J by 0 bases, and 8 bases separated the two germline ends. CDR3 loop: CSVRGMNTEAFS. The CDR3 DNA reads TGCAGCGTAAGGGGGATGAACACTGAAGCTTTCTCT.

V usage is TRBV28 and J usage is TRBJ2-2; 7 positions agree with TRBD2. The CDR3 consists of 16 residues. The germline V gene has CDR1 MDHEN and CDR2 SYDVKM. With V trimmed by 7 bases and J by 4 bases, 12 bases remained unmatched. CDR3 region: CASTLSGAASTGELFF. CDR3 DNA: TGTGCCAGCACACTAAGCGGGGCGGCGTCCACCGGGGAGCTGTTTTTT.

This clonotype was observed at least ten times. The CDR3 DNA reads TGTGCCAGCAGCGCCCGTAACAGGGCCTACGAGCAGTACTTC. It yields the protein CASSARNRAYEQYF. This chain joins TRBV2 and TRBJ2-7; maybe TRBD1 (6 bases). CDR3 length: 14 amino acids. Trimming shortened V by 6 bases and J by 2 bases, and 14 bases separated the two germline ends. Per the germline V gene, CDR1 is SNHLY and CDR2 is FYNNEI. The entire variable domain, with the rest obtained from reference TRBV2 and TRBJ2-7, is as follows: EPEVTQTPSHQVTQMGQEVILRCVPISNHLYFYWYRQILGQKVEFLVSFYNNEISEKSEIFDDQFSVERPDGSNFTLKIRSTKLEDSAMYFCASSARNRAYEQYFGPGTRLTVT.

This clonotype showed up many times. The chain joins TRBV28 to TRBJ1-4; D gene ambiguous. V shed 1 base and J shed 1 base, with 10 bases lying between them. The CDR3 covers 16 residues. Germline V gene lookup returns CDR1 MDHEN and CDR2 SYDVKM. The CDR3 DNA follows: TGTGCCAGCAGTTTATCCTGGGCCCTAACTAATGAAAAACTGTTTTTT. As protein: CASSLSWALTNEKLFF.

This clonotype was observed many times. This sequence joins TRBV27 and TRBJ2-1; TRBD2 matches 12 bases. CDR3 length: 16 amino acids. Looked up from germline, CDR1 is MNHEY and CDR2 is SMNVEV (reference sequence). V dropped 1 base and J dropped 3; count of bases not matched to a gene: 1. This chain's CDR3 is CASSLLGLAGYNEQFF. As DNA, the CDR3 is TGTGCCAGCAGTTTATTGGGACTAGCGGGCTACAATGAGCAGTTCTTC.

This clonotype was observed at least ten times. The chain links TRBV18 to TRBJ1-2; TRBD1 aligns across 11 bases. This CDR3 has 15 amino acids. V dropped 3 bases and J dropped 6; count of bases not matched to a gene: 6. In germline, CDR1 is KGHSH, CDR2 LQKENI. CDR3 sequence reads: CASSPPGTGGNGYTF. The CDR3 DNA reads as TGTGCCAGCTCACCCCCCGGGACAGGGGGAAATGGCTACACCTTC. The full variable domain, in which reference TRBV18 and TRBJ1-2 provide the parts outside the CDR3, is NAGVMQNPRHLVRRRGQEARLRCSPMKGHSHVYWYRQLPEEGLKFMVYLQKENIIDESGMPKERFSAEFPKEGPSILRIQQVVRGDSAAYFCASSPPGTGGNGYTFGSGTRLTVV.

This clonotype was seen repeatedly, ten times or more. In DNA, the CDR3 is TGTGCCAGCAGCCAAGATACGGGACAGGGGGTATCTGAAGCTTTCTTT. Protein sequence: CASSQDTGQGVSEAFF. The chain uses TRBV3-1 and TRBJ1-1, with 11 bases fitting TRBD1. The CDR3 length is 16 residues. CDR1 LGHDT and CDR2 YNNKEL come from the germline V gene (reference sequence). Trimming cost V 0 bases and J 6 bases; bases outside gene matches: 6.

There are many counts of this clonotype. The chain couples TRBV4-1 to TRBJ2-3; D possibly corresponds to TRBD2 (5 bases). The V gene lost 0 bases and the J gene lost 0 bases, with 16 bases spanning the gap. Germline lookup yields CDR1 MGHRA and CDR2 YSYEKL. The length of the CDR3 is 18 residues. The CDR3 here is CASSQDPSGSASTDTQYF. CDR3 nucleotides: TGCGCCAGCAGCCAAGATCCGAGCGGCAGTGCTAGCACAGATACGCAGTATTTT.

This clonotype appeared many times. The rearrangement uses TRBV11-2 and TRBJ1-6, with 7 bases identical to TRBD1. The trim removed 6 bases at V and 7 bases at J, leaving 6 bases unmatched. Germline CDR1 SGHAT, CDR2 FQNNGV. This CDR3 is 14 amino acids long. The CDR3 is CASSLTGTNSPLHF. The CDR3 bases are TGTGCCAGCAGTCTGACAGGGACGAATTCACCCCTCCACTTT.

This clonotype was picked up many times. The chain combines TRBV28 with TRBJ1-2; perhaps TRBD1 as D (5 bases). The V gene's germline CDR1 is MDHEN and CDR2 SYDVKM. V was pared by 5 bases and J by 7 bases, with 11 bases between. The CDR3 length is 12 residues. CDR3 protein: CASSLDIRGYTF. The CDR3 DNA reads TGTGCCAGCAGTCTGGACATACGTGGCTACACCTTC.

This clonotype was detected many times. The chain has TRBV28 and TRBJ1-5, with D maybe TRBD1 (5 bases). Trimming pared 8 bases from V and 2 bases from J, leaving 16 bases between. Germline V gene lookup returns CDR1 MDHEN and CDR2 SYDVKM. This CDR3 spans 15 amino acids. CDR3 in amino acids: CASRPDRYGNQPQHF. As DNA, the CDR3 is TGTGCCAGCCGACCCGACAGATATGGCAATCAGCCCCAGCATTTT.

This clonotype was found a few times. The rearrangement links TRBV5-6 to TRBJ1-2; perhaps TRBD1 as D (5 bases). V was cut by 3 bases and J by 3 bases, with 15 bases left in between. Germline V lookup: CDR1 SGHDT, CDR2 YYEEEE. The length of the CDR3 is 15 residues. CDR3 region: CASSSSGLRDYGYTF. Here the CDR3 DNA reads TGTGCCAGCAGCTCCTCGGGACTAAGGGACTATGGCTACACCTTC.

This clonotype showed up many times. The genes are TRBV24-1 and TRBJ1-2; 7 bases fit TRBD1. The CDR3 spans 14 residues. CDR1 and CDR2 (germline): KGHDR, SFDVKD. The junction had 5 bases not matched to a gene; V was cut back by 4 bases and J by 4 bases. CDR3 amino acids: CATSEAGTAYGYTF. CDR3 bases: TGTGCCACCAGTGAGGCCGGGACAGCCTATGGCTACACCTTC.

Only a few counts were recorded for this clonotype. The genes are TRBV4-2 and TRBJ2-5; 8 bases match TRBD2. Germline lookup yields CDR1 LGHNA and CDR2 YNFKEQ. The CDR3 runs to 15 residues. The trim removed 6 bases at V and 1 base at J, leaving 7 bases unmatched. CDR3 bases: TGTGCCAGCAGACGTACCGGGACTAGCCAAGAGACCCAGTACTTC. Translated: CASRRTGTSQETQYF.

The chain combines TRBV4-2 with TRBJ2-7; 8 bases match TRBD1. The CDR3 loop spans 16 amino acids. CDR1 LGHNA and CDR2 YNFKEQ come from the germline V gene. J gave up 9 bases and V 3 bases, and 16 bases lay outside the gene matches. CDR3 sequence: CASSHDRTGPSSGQYF. CDR3 nucleotides: TGTGCCAGCAGCCACGACCGGACAGGGCCATCCTCAGGGCAGTACTTC.

The rearrangement uses TRBV12-3 or TRBV12-4 and TRBJ1-4, with 10 bases identical to TRBD1. The CDR3 totals 15 residues. Trimming removed 5 bases from V and 7 bases from J; junction bases left unmatched: 7. In DNA, the CDR3 is TGTGCCAGCAGTGCACACCGGGACAGGGGTGAAAAACTGTTTTTT. This translates into CASSAHRDRGEKLFF.

In its sample, this clonotype was seen many times. The V and J genes are TRBV28 and TRBJ2-4, with no clear D. Trimming removed 3 bases at V and 7 bases at J, with 19 bases between. The CDR3 spans 16 residues. Germline loops: CDR1 MDHEN, CDR2 SYDVKM. CDR3: CASSFPLGSGRNIQYF. CDR3 coding DNA: TGTGCCAGCAGTTTCCCCTTGGGGTCCGGCCGTAACATTCAGTACTTC.